The 5 T cell receptor beta chains below come from one sample, sequenced in a study of Graves' ophthalmopathy and Graves' hyperthyroidism. RNA served as the template for amplifying TCR beta CDR3 regions. Investigators did first-round RT-PCR with HTBI primers, then second-round multiplex PCR. One entry per CDR3 protein results from TCRdb running MiXCR on the multiplex PCR reads. The sample shows 660,000 or so distinct CDR3 sequences, 35% to 50% of them seen only once. Source material: peripheral blood. These TCRs come from an adult man with Graves' ophthalmopathy.

The chain couples TRBV2 to TRBJ1-4; D might be TRBD1 (5 bases). V was trimmed by 2 bases and J by 7 bases, leaving 14 bases between them. Per germline, CDR1 SNHLY and CDR2 FYNNEI. This CDR3 has 15 amino acids. In DNA, the CDR3 is TGTGCCAGCAGTGAACTCCCCGGGGGGGGTGAAAAACTGTTTTTT. It yields the protein CASSELPGGGEKLFF.

The sample holds many counts of this clonotype. The chain is built from TRBV20-1 and TRBJ2-2, with D maybe TRBD2 (5 bases). V lost 7 bases to trimming and J lost 8 bases, with 11 bases between them. Germline lookup yields CDR1 DFQATT and CDR2 SNEGSKA (reference sequence). The CDR3 is made up of 11 amino acids. The CDR3 reads CSVSAVGELFF. Here the CDR3 DNA reads TGCAGTGTTAGCGCAGTGGGGGAGCTGTTTTTT.

The chain uses TRBV4-1 and TRBJ2-7; 7 bases fit TRBD2. V lost 2 bases and J lost 5; bases outside the gene matches: 3. Germline V gene sequence: CDR1 MGHRA, CDR2 YSYEKL. The CDR3 sequence is 13 residues long. CDR3: CASSQWGGDEQYF. CDR3 nucleotides: TGCGCCAGCAGCCAATGGGGGGGTGACGAGCAGTACTTC.

With respect to this clonotype: The conserved phenylalanine or tryptophan is not found at the CDR3 terminus, so this likely reflects a read error. The V and J genes are TRBV15 and TRBJ2-2; D uncertain. The CDR3 is 13 amino acids. Trimming took off 4 bases at V and 7 bases at J, with 10 bases between the two ends. The germline V gene encodes CDR1 LNHNV and CDR2 YYDKDF (reference sequence). CDR3 sequence (DNA): TGTGCCACCAGCATGGGATCCGGCGGGGAGCTGTTTGTA. Its translation: CATSMGSGGELFV.

This sequence joins TRBV11-1 and TRBJ1-5, with 7 bases that match TRBD1. CDR3 length: 14 amino acids. CDR1 is SGHAT, CDR2 FQDESV, per germline (reference sequence). The CDR3 loop reads CATLDRALGQPQHF. The DNA of the CDR3 is TGTGCAACCCTCGACAGGGCTCTCGGTCAGCCCCAGCATTTT.